This entry features one T cell receptor beta chain sequence. The CDR3 has 13 residues. The germline V gene has CDR1 MNHEY and CDR2 SMNVEV (reference sequence). V was trimmed by 7 bases and J by 2 bases, leaving 12 bases between them. Amplification used 60 Vbeta primers and 13 Jbeta primers. Clones were read by immunoSEQ multiplex PCR, and TCRdb kept only the in-frame ones, dropping some. The data contain about 130,000 clones, around 73% of them singletons. The sample comes from a study of cytomegalovirus exposure and HLA in healthy donors. The wider study: Unique TCRs numbering about 85 million, obtained from HLA-typed donors, made up an early data release.

Sequenced: PBMCs. This chain joins TRBV27 and TRBJ2-7; D possibly corresponds to TRBD2 (6 bases). The source of this sequence is a female donor in good health and CMV-seronegative. CDR3: CASKASATYEQYF. The CDR3 DNA reads as TGTGCCAGCAAGGCTAGCGCAACCTACGAGCAGTACTTC.